This T cell receptor beta chain was sequenced for a study of identifying expanded T cells in peripheral blood. General study findings and limits: Variance in clone template counts between approximately two-week samples significantly increased with total template count across all healthy donors. About 1.2 clones differed between technical replicates, versus approximately 16 and 19 over time.

Notes on this clone: What it recognizes is unknown.

During the collection period, no donor immune events like infections were recorded. TCRdb keeps only in-frame clones here, not all; method: immunoSEQ multiplex PCR. The sample contains approximately 140,000 clones, 75% to 90% of which appear only once. This CDR3 comprises 17 residues. The V gene end was trimmed by 5 bases and the J gene end by 0 bases; junction bases not matched to a gene: 10. Germline V CDR1 and CDR2: SEHNR, FQNEAQ (reference sequence). This chain links TRBV7-9 with TRBJ1-2; 9 nucleotides line up with TRBD1. This receptor was obtained from a person between 18 and 70 years old in good health. Sequencing used blood. CDR3 nucleotides: TGTGCCAGCAGCCCACTACAGGGGGCCGTAGCTAACTATGGCTACACCTTC. This encodes CASSPLQGAVANYGYTF.